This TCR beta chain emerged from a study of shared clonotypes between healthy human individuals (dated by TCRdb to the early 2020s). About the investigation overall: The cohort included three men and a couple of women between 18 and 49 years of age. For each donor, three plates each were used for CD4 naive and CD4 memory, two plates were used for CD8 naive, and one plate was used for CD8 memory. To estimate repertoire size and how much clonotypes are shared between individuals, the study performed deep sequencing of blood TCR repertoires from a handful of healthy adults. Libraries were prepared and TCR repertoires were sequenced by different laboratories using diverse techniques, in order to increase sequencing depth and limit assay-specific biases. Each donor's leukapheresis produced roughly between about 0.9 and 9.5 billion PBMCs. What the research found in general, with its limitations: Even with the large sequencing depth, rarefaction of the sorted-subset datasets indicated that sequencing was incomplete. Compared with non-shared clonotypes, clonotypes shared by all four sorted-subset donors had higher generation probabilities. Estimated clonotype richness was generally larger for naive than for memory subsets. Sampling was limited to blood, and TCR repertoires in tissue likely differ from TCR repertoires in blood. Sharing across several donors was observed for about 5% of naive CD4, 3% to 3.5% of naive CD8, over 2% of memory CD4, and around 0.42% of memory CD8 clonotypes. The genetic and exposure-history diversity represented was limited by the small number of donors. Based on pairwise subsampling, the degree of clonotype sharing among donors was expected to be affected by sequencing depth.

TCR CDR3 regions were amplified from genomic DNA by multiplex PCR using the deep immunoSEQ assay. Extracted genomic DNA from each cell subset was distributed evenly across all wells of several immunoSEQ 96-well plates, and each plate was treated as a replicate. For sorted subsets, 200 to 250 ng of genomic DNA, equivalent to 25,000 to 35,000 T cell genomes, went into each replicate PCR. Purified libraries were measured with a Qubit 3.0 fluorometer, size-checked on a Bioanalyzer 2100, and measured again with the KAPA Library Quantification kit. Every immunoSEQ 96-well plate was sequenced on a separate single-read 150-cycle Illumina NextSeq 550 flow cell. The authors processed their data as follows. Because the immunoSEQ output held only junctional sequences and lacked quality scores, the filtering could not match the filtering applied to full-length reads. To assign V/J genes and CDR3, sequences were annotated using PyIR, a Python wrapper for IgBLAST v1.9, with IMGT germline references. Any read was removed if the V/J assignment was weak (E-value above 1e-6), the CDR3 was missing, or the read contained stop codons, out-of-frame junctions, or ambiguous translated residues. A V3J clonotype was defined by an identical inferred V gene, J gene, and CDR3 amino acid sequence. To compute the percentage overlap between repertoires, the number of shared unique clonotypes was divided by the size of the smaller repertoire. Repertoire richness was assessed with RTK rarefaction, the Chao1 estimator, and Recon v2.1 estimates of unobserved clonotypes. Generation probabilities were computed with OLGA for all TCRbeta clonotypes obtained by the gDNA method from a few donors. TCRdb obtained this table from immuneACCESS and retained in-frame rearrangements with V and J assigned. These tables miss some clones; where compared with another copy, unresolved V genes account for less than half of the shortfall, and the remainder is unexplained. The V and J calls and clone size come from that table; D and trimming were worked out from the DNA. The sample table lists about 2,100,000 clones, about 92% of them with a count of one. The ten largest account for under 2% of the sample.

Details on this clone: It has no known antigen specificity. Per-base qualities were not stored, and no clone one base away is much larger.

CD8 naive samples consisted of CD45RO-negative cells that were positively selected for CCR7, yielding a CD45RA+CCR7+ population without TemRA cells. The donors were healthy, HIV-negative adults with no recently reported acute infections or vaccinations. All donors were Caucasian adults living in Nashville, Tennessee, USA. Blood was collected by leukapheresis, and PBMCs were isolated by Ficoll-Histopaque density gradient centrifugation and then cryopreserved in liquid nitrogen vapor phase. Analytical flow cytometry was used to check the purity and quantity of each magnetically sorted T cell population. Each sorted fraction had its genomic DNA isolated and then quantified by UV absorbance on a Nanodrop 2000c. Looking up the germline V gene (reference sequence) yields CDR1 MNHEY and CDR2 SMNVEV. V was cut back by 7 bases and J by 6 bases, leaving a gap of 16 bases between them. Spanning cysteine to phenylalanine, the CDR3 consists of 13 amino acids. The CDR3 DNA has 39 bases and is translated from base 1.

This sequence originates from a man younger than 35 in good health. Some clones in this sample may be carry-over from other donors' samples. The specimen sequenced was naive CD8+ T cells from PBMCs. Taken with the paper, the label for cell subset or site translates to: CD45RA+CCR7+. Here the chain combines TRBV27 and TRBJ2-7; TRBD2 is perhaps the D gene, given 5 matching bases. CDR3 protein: CASTRAPLSEQYF. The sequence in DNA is TGTGCCAGCACGAGGGCCCCCCTGAGCGAGCAGTACTTC.